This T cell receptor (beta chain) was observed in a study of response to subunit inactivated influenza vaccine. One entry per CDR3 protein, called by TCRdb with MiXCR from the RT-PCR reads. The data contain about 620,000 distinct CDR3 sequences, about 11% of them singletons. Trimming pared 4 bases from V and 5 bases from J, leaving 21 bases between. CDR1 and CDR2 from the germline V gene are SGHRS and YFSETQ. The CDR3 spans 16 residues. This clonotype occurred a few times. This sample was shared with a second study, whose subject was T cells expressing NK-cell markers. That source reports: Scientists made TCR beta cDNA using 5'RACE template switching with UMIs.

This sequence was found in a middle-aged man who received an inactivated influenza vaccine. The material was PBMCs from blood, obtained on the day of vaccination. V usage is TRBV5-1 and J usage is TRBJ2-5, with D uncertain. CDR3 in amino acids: CASSERSGHTGETQYF. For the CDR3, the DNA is TGCGCCAGCAGCGAACGATCCGGGCATACCGGGGAGACCCAGTACTTC. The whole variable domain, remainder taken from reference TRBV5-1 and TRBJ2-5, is KAGVTQTPRYLIKTRGQQVTLSCSPISGHRSVSWYQQTPGQGLQFLFEYFSETQRNKGNFPGRFSGRQFSNSRSEMNVSTLELGDSALYLCASSERSGHTGETQYFGPGTRLLVL.